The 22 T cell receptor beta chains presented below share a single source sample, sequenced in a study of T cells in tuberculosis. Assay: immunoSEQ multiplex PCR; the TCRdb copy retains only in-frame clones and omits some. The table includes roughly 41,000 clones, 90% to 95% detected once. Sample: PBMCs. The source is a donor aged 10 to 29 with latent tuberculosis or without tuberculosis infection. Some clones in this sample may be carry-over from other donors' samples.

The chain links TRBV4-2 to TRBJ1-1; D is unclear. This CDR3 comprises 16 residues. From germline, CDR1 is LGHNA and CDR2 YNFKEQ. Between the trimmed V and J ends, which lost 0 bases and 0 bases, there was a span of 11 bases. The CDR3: CASSQEEGYLNTEAFF. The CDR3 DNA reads TGTGCCAGCAGCCAAGAAGAGGGATACTTGAACACTGAAGCTTTCTTT.

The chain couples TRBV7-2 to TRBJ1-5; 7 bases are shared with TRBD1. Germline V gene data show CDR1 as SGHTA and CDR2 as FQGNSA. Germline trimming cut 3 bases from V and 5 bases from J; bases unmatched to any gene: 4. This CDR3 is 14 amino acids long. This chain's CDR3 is CASSFSTGDQPQHF. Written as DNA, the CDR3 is TGTGCCAGCAGCTTTTCCACAGGGGATCAGCCCCAGCATTTT.

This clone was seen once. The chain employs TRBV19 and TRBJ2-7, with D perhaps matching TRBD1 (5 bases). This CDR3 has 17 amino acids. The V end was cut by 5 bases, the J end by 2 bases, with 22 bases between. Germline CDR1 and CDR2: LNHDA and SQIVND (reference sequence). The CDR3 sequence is CASSHLGARYRTYEQYF. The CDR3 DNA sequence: TGTGCCAGTAGTCACCTAGGGGCCAGGTACAGAACCTACGAGCAGTACTTC.

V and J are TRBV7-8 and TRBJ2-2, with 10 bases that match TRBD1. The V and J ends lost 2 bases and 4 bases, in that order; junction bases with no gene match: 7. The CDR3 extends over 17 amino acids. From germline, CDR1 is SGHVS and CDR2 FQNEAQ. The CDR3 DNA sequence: TGTGCCAGCAGCTTACGGTGGGACAGGGGTAGCACCGGGGAGCTGTTTTTT. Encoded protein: CASSLRWDRGSTGELFF.

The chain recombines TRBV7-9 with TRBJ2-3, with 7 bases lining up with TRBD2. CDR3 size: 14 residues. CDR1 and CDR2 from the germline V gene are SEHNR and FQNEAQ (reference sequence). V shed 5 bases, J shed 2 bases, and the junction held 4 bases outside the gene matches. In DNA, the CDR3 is TGTGCCAGCAGCCAGGGACTATCCACAGATACGCAGTATTTT. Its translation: CASSQGLSTDTQYF.

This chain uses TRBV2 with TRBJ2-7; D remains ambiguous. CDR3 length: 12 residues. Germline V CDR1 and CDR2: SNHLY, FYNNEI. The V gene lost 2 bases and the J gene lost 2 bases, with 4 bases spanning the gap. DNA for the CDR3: TGTGCCAGCAGTGAACAGGCCTACGAGCAGTACGTC. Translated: CASSEQAYEQYV.

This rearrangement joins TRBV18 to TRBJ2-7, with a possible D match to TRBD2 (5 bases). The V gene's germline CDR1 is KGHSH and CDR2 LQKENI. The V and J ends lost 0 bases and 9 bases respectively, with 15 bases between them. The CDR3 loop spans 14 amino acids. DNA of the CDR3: TGTGCCAGCTCACCACCGGCGGGTCCCTTGGTGCAGTACTTC. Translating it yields CASSPPAGPLVQYF. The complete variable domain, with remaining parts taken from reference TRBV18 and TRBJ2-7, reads NAGVMQNPRHLVRRRGQEARLRCSPMKGHSHVYWYRQLPEEGLKFMVYLQKENIIDESGMPKERFSAEFPKEGPSILRIQQVVRGDSAAYFCASSPPAGPLVQYFGPGTRLTVT.

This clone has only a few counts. The CDR3 DNA reads as TGTGCCAGCAGCCCGATGGACAGGGTAAACTATGGCTACACCTTC. Its translation is CASSPMDRVNYGYTF. This chain joins TRBV6-5 and TRBJ1-2, with TRBD1 identical over 8 bases. Germline CDR1 MNHEY, CDR2 SVGAGI. The length of the CDR3 is 15 residues. Germline trimming cut 6 bases from V and 2 bases from J; bases unmatched to any gene: 8.

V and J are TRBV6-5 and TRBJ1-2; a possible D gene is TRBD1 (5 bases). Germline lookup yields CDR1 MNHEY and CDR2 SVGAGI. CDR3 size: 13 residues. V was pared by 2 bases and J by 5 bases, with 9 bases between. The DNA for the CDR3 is TGTGCCAGCAGTTACGACAGTGGATATGGCTACACCTTC. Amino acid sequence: CASSYDSGYGYTF.

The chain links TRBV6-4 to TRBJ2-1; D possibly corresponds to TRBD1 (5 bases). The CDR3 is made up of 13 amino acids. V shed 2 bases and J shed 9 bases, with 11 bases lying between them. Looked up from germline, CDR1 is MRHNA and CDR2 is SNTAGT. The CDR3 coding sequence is TGTGCCAGCAGTGACGCGGAGCAGGGTGAGCAGTTCTTC. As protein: CASSDAEQGEQFF.

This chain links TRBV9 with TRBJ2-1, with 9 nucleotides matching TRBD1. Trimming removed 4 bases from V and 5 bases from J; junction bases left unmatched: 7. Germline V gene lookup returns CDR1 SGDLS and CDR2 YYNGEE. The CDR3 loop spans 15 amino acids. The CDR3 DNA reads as TGTGCCAGCAGCCTTACAGGGGGCGCAAACAATGAGCAGTTCTTC. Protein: CASSLTGGANNEQFF.

The CDR3 DNA is TGTGCCAGCAGCCGGGACAGCGTTTCTGGAAACACCATATATTTT. Amino acids: CASSRDSVSGNTIYF. This rearrangement joins TRBV7-2 to TRBJ1-3; 7 bases line up with TRBD1. Germline-derived CDR1 and CDR2 are SGHTA and FQGNSA. The CDR3 has 15 residues. V shed 5 bases, J shed 1 base, and the junction held 5 bases outside the gene matches.

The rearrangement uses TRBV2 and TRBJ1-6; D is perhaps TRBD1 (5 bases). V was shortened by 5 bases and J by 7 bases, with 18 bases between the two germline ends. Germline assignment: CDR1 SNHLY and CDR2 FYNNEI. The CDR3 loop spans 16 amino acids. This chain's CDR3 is CASSQRDLLTNSPLHF. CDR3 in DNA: TGTGCCAGCAGTCAGCGGGACCTGCTTACCAATTCACCCCTCCACTTT.

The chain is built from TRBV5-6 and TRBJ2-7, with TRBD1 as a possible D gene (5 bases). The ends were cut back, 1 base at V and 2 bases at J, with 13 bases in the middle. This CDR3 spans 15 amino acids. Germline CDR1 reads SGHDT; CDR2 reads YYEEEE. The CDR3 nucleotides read TGTGCCAGCAGCTTGAACAGGTACTGCGCCTACGAGCAGTACTTC. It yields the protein CASSLNRYCAYEQYF. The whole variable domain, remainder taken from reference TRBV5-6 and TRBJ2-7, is DAGVTQSPTHLIKTRGQQVTLRCSPKSGHDTVSWYQQALGQGPQFIFQYYEEEERQRGNFPDRFSGHQFPNYSSELNVNALLLGDSALYLCASSLNRYCAYEQYFGPGTRLTVT.

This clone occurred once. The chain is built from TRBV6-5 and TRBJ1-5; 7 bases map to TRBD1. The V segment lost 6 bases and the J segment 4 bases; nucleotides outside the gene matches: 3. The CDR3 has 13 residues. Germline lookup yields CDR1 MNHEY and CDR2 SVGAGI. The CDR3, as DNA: TGTGCCAGCAGGGCACAGGGGAATCAGCCCCAGCATTTT. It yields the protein CASRAQGNQPQHF.

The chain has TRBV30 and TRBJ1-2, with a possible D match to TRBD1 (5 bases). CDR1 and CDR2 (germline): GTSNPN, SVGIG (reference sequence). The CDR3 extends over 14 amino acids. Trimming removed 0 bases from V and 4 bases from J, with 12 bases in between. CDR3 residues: CAWSVWGVFYGYTF. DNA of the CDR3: TGTGCCTGGAGTGTGTGGGGGGTGTTCTATGGCTACACCTTC.

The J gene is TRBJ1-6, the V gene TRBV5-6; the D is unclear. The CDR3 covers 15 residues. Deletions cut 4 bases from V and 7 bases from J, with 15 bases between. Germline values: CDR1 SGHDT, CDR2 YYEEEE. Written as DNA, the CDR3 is TGTGCCAGCAGCCGATCACGGAGACCGAATTCACCCCTCCACTTT. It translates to CASSRSRRPNSPLHF.

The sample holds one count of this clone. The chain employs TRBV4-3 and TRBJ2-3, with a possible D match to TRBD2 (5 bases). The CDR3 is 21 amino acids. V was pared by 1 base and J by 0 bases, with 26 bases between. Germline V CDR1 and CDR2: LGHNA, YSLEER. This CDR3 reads CASSQGGVAKMETASTDTQYF. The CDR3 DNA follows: TGCGCCAGCAGCCAAGGGGGAGTAGCCAAAATGGAAACTGCTAGCACAGATACGCAGTATTTT.

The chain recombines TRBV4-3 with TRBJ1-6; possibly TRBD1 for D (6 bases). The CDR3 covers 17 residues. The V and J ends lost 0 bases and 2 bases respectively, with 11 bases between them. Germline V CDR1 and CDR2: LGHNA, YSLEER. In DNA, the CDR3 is TGCGCCAGCAGCCAAGACGGACAGTCCACCTATAATTCACCCCTCCACTTT. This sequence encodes CASSQDGQSTYNSPLHF.

The CDR3 region has the DNA TGTGCCAGCAGCTTGGCCCTCAGGTTCACAGATACGCAGTATTTT. This gives the protein CASSLALRFTDTQYF. The chain is built from TRBV5-6 and TRBJ2-3; D is ambiguous. CDR1 is SGHDT and CDR2 is YYEEEE in the germline V gene. The CDR3 is made up of 15 amino acids. V was cut by 0 bases and J by 2 bases, with 10 bases left in between. Full variable domain (remainder filled in from reference TRBV5-6 and TRBJ2-3): DAGVTQSPTHLIKTRGQQVTLRCSPKSGHDTVSWYQQALGQGPQFIFQYYEEEERQRGNFPDRFSGHQFPNYSSELNVNALLLGDSALYLCASSLALRFTDTQYFGPGTRLTVL.

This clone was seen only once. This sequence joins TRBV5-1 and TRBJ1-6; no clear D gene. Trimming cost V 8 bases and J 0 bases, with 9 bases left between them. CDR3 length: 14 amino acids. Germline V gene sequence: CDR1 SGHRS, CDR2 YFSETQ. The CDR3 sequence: CASGVSSYNSPLHF. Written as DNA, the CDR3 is TGCGCCAGTGGAGTAAGCTCCTATAATTCACCCCTCCACTTT.

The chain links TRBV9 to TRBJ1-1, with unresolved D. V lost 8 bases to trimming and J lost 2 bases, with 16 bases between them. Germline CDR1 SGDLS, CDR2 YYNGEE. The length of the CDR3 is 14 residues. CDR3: CASPWLQSNTEAFF. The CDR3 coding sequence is TGTGCCAGTCCGTGGTTGCAGTCAAACACTGAAGCTTTCTTT.